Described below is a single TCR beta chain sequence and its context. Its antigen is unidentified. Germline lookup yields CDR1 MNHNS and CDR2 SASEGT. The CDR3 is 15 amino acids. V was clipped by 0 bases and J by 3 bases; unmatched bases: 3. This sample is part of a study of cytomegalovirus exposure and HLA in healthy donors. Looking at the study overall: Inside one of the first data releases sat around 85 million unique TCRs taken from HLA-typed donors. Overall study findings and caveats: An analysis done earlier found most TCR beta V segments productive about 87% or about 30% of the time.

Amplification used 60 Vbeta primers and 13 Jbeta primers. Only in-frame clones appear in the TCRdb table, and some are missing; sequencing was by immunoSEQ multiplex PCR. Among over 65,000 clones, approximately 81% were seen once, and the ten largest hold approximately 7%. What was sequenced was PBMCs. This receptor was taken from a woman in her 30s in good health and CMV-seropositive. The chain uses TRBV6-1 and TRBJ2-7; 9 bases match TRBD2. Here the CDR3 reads CASSEALTSGYEQYF. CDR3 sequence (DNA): TGTGCCAGCAGTGAAGCGCTGACTAGCGGCTACGAGCAGTACTTC.